The sequence of this TCR beta chain was determined in a study of blood T cell repertoires in COVID-19. Germline CDR1 and CDR2: SGHNT and YYREEE (reference sequence). The ends lost 4 bases at V and 2 bases at J; junction bases unmatched: 6. The CDR3 has 15 amino acids. Assay used: immunoSEQ multiplex PCR; TCRdb lists only in-frame clones, some missing. The table shows roughly 56,000 clones, with about 91% occurring only once. V usage is TRBV5-4 and J usage is TRBJ2-3; 8 nucleotides line up with TRBD2. This TCR derives from a man in his forties or fifties with active COVID-19. Input material: peripheral blood. The CDR3 nucleotides are TGTGCCAGCAGCCCTCTAGCGGGTACCACAGATACGCAGTATTTT. It codes for CASSPLAGTTDTQYF. The variable domain in full, with the rest retrieved from reference TRBV5-4 and TRBJ2-3, is ETGVTQSPTHLIKTRGQQVTLRCSSQSGHNTVSWYQQALGQGPQFIFQYYREEENGRGNFPPRFSGLQFPNYSSELNVNALELDDSALYLCASSPLAGTTDTQYFGPGTRLTVL.